This is a list of T cell receptor beta chains from one sample in a study of CD8 T cells in ankylosing spondylitis. In TCRdb, the 5' RACE reads were re-called with MiXCR into one record per CDR3 protein. In the table there are approximately 150,000 distinct CDR3 sequences, roughly 10% of which are singletons. Sequencing input: blood, either unsorted or a sorted T cell fraction (not recorded which). All receptors come from a female donor with ankylosing spondylitis or in good health (not recorded which). CDR3s include the opening cysteine and the closing phenylalanine or tryptophan. The D gene is left open where the match is weak. Size is stated for part of the rows, as once, few or many counts, or as a class when the clone is expanded.

TRBJ2-3,NA,NA,TRBV7-2,CASSPGTFGTDTQYF,TGTGCCAGCAGCCCGGGGACTTTCGGGACAGATACGCAGTATTTT
TRBJ2-4,many,TRBD2,TRBV20-1,CSARSGTSGRGDIQYF,TGCAGTGCTAGATCCGGGACTAGCGGGAGGGGAGACATTCAGTACTTC
TRBJ2-1,few,TRBD2,TRBV6-2/TRBV6-3,CASSYSGLAGVYNEQFF,TGTGCCAGCAGTTACTCCGGACTAGCGGGAGTATACAATGAGCAGTTCTTC
TRBJ2-3,NA,NA,TRBV30,CARSGPDTQYF,TGTGCCCGGAGTGGCCCAGATACGCAGTATTTT
TRBJ1-1,NA,NA,TRBV7-9,CASSFLDTEAFF,TGTGCCAGCAGCTTTTTAGACACTGAAGCTTTCTTT
TRBJ2-1,NA,TRBD2,TRBV7-8,CASSARASGRAKPGNEQFF,TGTGCCAGCAGCGCCCGGGCTAGCGGGAGGGCCAAGCCGGGAAATGAGCAGTTCTTC
TRBJ2-1,NA,NA,TRBV11-2,CASSSGDLFNEQFF,TGTGCCAGCAGCTCTGGGGACCTATTCAATGAGCAGTTCTTC
TRBJ2-7,NA,NA,TRBV10-1,CASSIGNEQYF,TGCGCCAGCAGTATCGGGAACGAGCAGTACTTC
TRBJ1-3,many,NA,TRBV20-1,CSAQISGNTIYF,TGCAGTGCCCAGATCTCTGGAAACACCATATATTTT
TRBJ1-4,NA,NA,TRBV6-1,CASSEALLGQGGEKLFF,TGTGCCAGCAGTGAAGCGCTTCTAGGGCAGGGAGGAGAAAAACTGTTTTTT
TRBJ2-1,NA,NA,TRBV9,CASSPGTFYNEQFF,TGTGCCAGCAGCCCAGGGACTTTTTACAATGAGCAGTTCTTC
TRBJ2-1,NA,TRBD2,TRBV4-3,CASSQISGRGYNEQFF,TGCGCCAGCAGCCAAATTAGCGGGAGGGGGTACAATGAGCAGTTCTTC
TRBJ2-3,NA,NA,TRBV11-1,CASSFQDGTDTQYF,TGTGCCAGCAGCTTTCAGGACGGCACAGATACGCAGTATTTT
TRBJ2-3,few,TRBD2,TRBV5-4,CASSLSGSGTDTQYF,TGTGCCAGCAGCCTCAGCGGGAGTGGGACAGATACGCAGTATTTT
TRBJ2-3,few,NA,TRBV7-6,CASSKLSTDTQYF,TGTGCCAGCAGCAAACTTAGCACAGATACGCAGTATTTT
TRBJ2-1,many,NA,TRBV6-1,CASSPLLVSYNEQFF,TGTGCCAGCAGCCCCCTACTAGTTTCCTACAATGAGCAGTTCTTC
TRBJ2-3,NA,NA,TRBV27,CASRLLGTDTQYF,TGTGCCAGCAGACTACTAGGCACAGATACGCAGTATTTT
TRBJ1-1,many,NA,TRBV5-1,CASSFRGLRTEAFF,TGCGCCAGCAGCTTCAGGGGCCTGCGGACTGAAGCTTTCTTT
TRBJ2-7,few,NA,TRBV6-2/TRBV6-3,CASSYEAREQYF,TGTGCCAGCAGTTACGAGGCCCGGGAGCAGTACTTC
TRBJ2-1,NA,NA,TRBV12-3/TRBV12-4,CASSGGLYNEQFF,TGTGCCAGCAGTGGCGGACTCTACAATGAGCAGTTCTTC
TRBJ2-2,many,NA,TRBV12-3/TRBV12-4,CASSPKSTGELFF,TGTGCCAGCAGTCCCAAATCCACCGGGGAGCTGTTTTTT
TRBJ2-2,NA,NA,TRBV24-1,CATSDFRDLTGELFF,TGTGCCACCAGTGATTTTCGGGACCTCACCGGGGAGCTGTTTTTT
TRBJ2-1,NA,TRBD2,TRBV5-6,CASNIAPGTSFINEQFF,TGTGCCAGCAACATCGCCCCAGGGACTAGTTTCATCAATGAGCAGTTCTTC
TRBJ2-2,medium-sized,NA,TRBV4-3,CASSQDRGQIGELFF,TGCGCCAGCAGCCAAGACCGGGGGCAGATCGGGGAGCTGTTTTTT
TRBJ2-3,few,NA,TRBV4-3,CASSQDWSLMPGTDTQYF,TGCGCCAGCAGCCAAGATTGGTCCCTAATGCCAGGCACAGATACGCAGTATTTT
TRBJ1-2,few,NA,TRBV5-6,CASSLGGAHGYTF,TGTGCCAGCAGCTTGGGAGGGGCCCATGGCTACACCTTC
TRBJ2-7,many,NA,TRBV28,CASSPSEIYEQYF,TGTGCCAGCAGCCCATCAGAGATCTACGAGCAGTACTTC
TRBJ2-1,NA,TRBD2,TRBV13,CASKTSGPYNEQFF,TGTGCCAGTAAGACTAGCGGACCCTACAATGAGCAGTTCTTC
TRBJ2-1,few,NA,TRBV9,CASSVGGFHNEQFF,TGTGCCAGCAGCGTAGGGGGGTTCCACAATGAGCAGTTCTTC
TRBJ2-1,NA,TRBD2,TRBV6-1,CASSPGAGGYNEQFF,TGTGCCAGCAGCCCCGGCGCGGGAGGGTACAATGAGCAGTTCTTC
TRBJ2-7,NA,NA,TRBV10-3,CAISGGQGPDSYEQYF,TGTGCCATCAGTGGGGGGCAGGGCCCGGACTCCTACGAGCAGTACTTC
TRBJ2-7,NA,NA,TRBV12-3/TRBV12-4,CASSLSNYEQYF,TGTGCCAGCAGCCTTTCGAATTACGAGCAGTACTTC
TRBJ1-6,many,NA,TRBV7-2,CASSRISGTGGSPLHF,TGTGCCAGCAGCCGCATCTCCGGGACCGGAGGATCACCCCTCCACTTT
TRBJ1-2,NA,TRBD1,TRBV5-4,CASSLDRGGYGYTF,TGTGCCAGCAGCTTGGACAGGGGTGGCTATGGCTACACCTTC